Following are 31 T cell receptor beta chains from one sample sequenced in a study of T cell repertoires in cytomegalovirus infection. TCRdb itself ran the reads through MiXCR, one entry per CDR3 protein. This table holds about 920,000 distinct CDR3 sequences, roughly 30% found once. These receptors lack a known antigen. Material: cultured CD8+ T cells from PBMCs, obtained from culture after CMV antigen stimulation. These receptors came from a human donor in good health (CMV status not recorded). Some clones in this sample may be carry-over from other donors' samples.

The V gene is TRBV6-1, the J gene TRBJ2-1; 8 bases align to TRBD2. This CDR3 region has 15 residues. V trimming: 5 bases; J trimming: 9 bases; junction bases outside the gene matches: 12. Germline V gene lookup returns CDR1 MNHNS and CDR2 SASEGT. CDR3 nucleotides: TGTGCCAGCAGTCCCCTAAGCGGGGGCCTCGGTGAGCAGTTCTTC. Translation gives CASSPLSGGLGEQFF.

This clonotype occurred a few times. The gene calls are TRBV27 and TRBJ1-2; perhaps TRBD1 as D (5 bases). This CDR3 spans 12 amino acids. With 8 bases removed from V and 2 bases from J, the gap between germline ends came to 9 bases. The germline CDR1 and CDR2 sequences are MNHEY and SMNVEV (reference sequence). CDR3 coding DNA: TGTGCCAGCGCCGGGGGAAACTATGGCTACACCTTC. Translating gives CASAGGNYGYTF.

This chain links TRBV7-9 with TRBJ2-7; 10 nucleotides align to TRBD1. This CDR3 region has 15 residues. The V segment lost 4 bases and the J segment 9 bases; nucleotides outside the gene matches: 12. The germline CDR1 and CDR2 sequences are SEHNR and FQNEAQ (reference sequence). In nucleotides, the CDR3 is TGTGCCAGCAGCTACGGGACAGGGGACTCGGCGGGGCAGTACTTC. Translating gives CASSYGTGDSAGQYF.

This sequence joins TRBV6-1 and TRBJ2-3; the match to TRBD2 covers 8 bases. The length of the CDR3 is 15 residues. V shed 6 bases and J 0 bases; nucleotides not matched to a gene: 5. CDR1 and CDR2 (germline): MNHNS, SASEGT. Here the CDR3 DNA reads TGTGCCAGCAGACTCGGGGGGGTGAGCACAGATACGCAGTATTTT. It yields the protein CASRLGGVSTDTQYF.

The CDR3 sequence is CASSRTPDSNTEAFF. CDR3 nucleotide sequence: TGCGCCAGCAGCCGCACCCCGGACAGTAACACTGAAGCTTTCTTT. This rearrangement joins TRBV4-1 to TRBJ1-1; a weak D match, TRBD1 (6 bases). Trimming shortened V by 4 bases and J by 2 bases, and 14 bases separated the two germline ends. The germline V gene encodes CDR1 MGHRA and CDR2 YSYEKL. CDR3 length equals 15 residues.

The chain carries TRBV6-6 and TRBJ1-5; a possible D gene is TRBD1 (6 bases). Germline V CDR1 and CDR2: MNHNY, SVGAGI (reference sequence). The CDR3 sequence is 15 residues long. V was shortened by 2 bases and J by 0 bases, with 8 bases between the two germline ends. The CDR3 sequence: CASSYGQYSNQPQHF. CDR3 DNA: TGTGCCAGCAGTTACGGACAGTATAGCAATCAGCCCCAGCATTTT.

This chain links TRBV19 with TRBJ1-1, with unresolved D. Per the germline V gene, CDR1 is LNHDA and CDR2 is SQIVND (reference sequence). The CDR3 is 14 amino acids. Trimming pared 4 bases from V and 0 bases from J, leaving 9 bases between. DNA of the CDR3: TGTGCCAGTAGTAGTCAGCTTCTGAACACTGAAGCTTTCTTT. It translates to CASSSQLLNTEAFF.

This clonotype was observed many times. The chain uses TRBV7-9 and TRBJ2-5; D possibly uses TRBD1 or TRBD2 (5 bases each). Trimming took off 5 bases at V and 1 base at J, with 11 bases between the two ends. Germline V gene data show CDR1 as SEHNR and CDR2 as FQNEAQ (reference sequence). The CDR3 runs 14 residues. In DNA form, the CDR3 reads TGTGCCAGCAGCGGGGACGGAAGCCAAGAGACCCAGTACTTC. The encoded protein is CASSGDGSQETQYF.

The chain recombines TRBV2 with TRBJ1-1; 12 bases are a match to TRBD1. CDR1 is SNHLY, CDR2 FYNNEI, per germline. V trimming: 7 bases; J trimming: 5 bases; junction bases outside the gene matches: 8. The CDR3 consists of 15 residues. CDR3 loop: CASKLGGQGATEAFF. In DNA form, the CDR3 reads TGTGCCAGCAAGTTGGGGGGACAGGGGGCGACTGAAGCTTTCTTT.

This clonotype was seen only once. This may come from a read error, since a much larger clone is one base off. Since the CDR3 does not end with the conserved phenylalanine or tryptophan, this likely comes from a read error. The rearrangement joins TRBV12-3 or TRBV12-4 to TRBJ2-3; the D is unclear. The V end lost 9 bases, the J end lost 0 bases, and 16 bases lay between the germline ends. This CDR3 is 15 amino acids long. The DNA of the CDR3 is TGTGCCAGTTTCCCGGGCAGCGTTAGCACAGATACGCAGTATTTG. Its protein product is CASFPGSVSTDTQYL.

This clonotype was seen more than once but under ten times. The chain links TRBV27 to TRBJ2-1; D may be TRBD1 (6 bases). There are 15 residues in the CDR3. The V end lost 11 bases, the J end lost 2 bases, and 19 bases lay between the germline ends. CDR1 MNHEY and CDR2 SMNVEV come from the germline V gene (reference sequence). The CDR3 protein is CASSLGAGAYNEQFF. In DNA form, the CDR3 reads TGTGCCTCGAGCCTCGGGGCAGGGGCCTACAATGAGCAGTTCTTC.

The chain employs TRBV7-9 and TRBJ2-7, with 9 bases aligning to TRBD1. The CDR3 has 15 residues. Germline V gene sequence: CDR1 SEHNR, CDR2 FQNEAQ (reference sequence). The CDR3 protein is CANSSPRDRDGEQYV. CDR3 bases: TGTGCCAACAGCTCCCCCCGGGACAGGGATGGTGAGCAGTACGTC.

This clonotype was seen ten or more times. The chain carries TRBV7-9 and TRBJ2-7, with TRBD1 matching 8 bases. Unmatched junction bases numbered 13, after V lost 5 bases and J lost 4 bases. Germline V CDR1 and CDR2: SEHNR, FQNEAQ (reference sequence). This CDR3 is built from 16 residues. The CDR3 coding sequence is TGTGCCAGCAGCCAAAACCCGGGTCAGGGGGCTTACGAGCAGTACTTC. Translation: CASSQNPGQGAYEQYF.

This clonotype was counted at least ten times. The chain links TRBV7-2 to TRBJ2-2; D is possibly TRBD1 or TRBD2 (5 bases each). Deletions cut 0 bases from V and 4 bases from J, with 12 bases between. Germline loops: CDR1 SGHTA, CDR2 FQGNSA. The CDR3 has 16 amino acids. DNA for the CDR3: TGTGCCAGCAGCTTAGCGAACGGGGCTCTCACCGGGGAGCTGTTTTTT. It codes for CASSLANGALTGELFF.

On this clonotype: Just one base apart from a much larger clone, this may be a read error. V and J are TRBV7-2 and TRBJ1-6; 7 bases line up with TRBD1. Germline values: CDR1 SGHTA, CDR2 FQGNSA. The length of the CDR3 is 16 residues. Germline trimming cut 5 bases from V and 3 bases from J; bases unmatched to any gene: 7. This CDR3 is CASSRTNRGYNSPLHF. CDR3 in DNA: TGTGCCAGCAGCCGGACTAACAGGGGCTATAATTCACCCCTCCACTTT.

This clonotype was counted only a few times. The chain recombines TRBV10-1 with TRBJ2-1; 8 bases are a match to TRBD2. Looked up from germline, CDR1 is WNHNN and CDR2 is SYGVQD (reference sequence). CDR3 size: 13 residues. V gave up 5 bases and J gave up 8 bases; unmatched junction bases: 5. The CDR3 reads CASSISGVDEQFF. CDR3 DNA: TGCGCCAGCAGTATTAGCGGGGTAGATGAGCAGTTCTTC.

This clonotype was seen repeatedly, ten times or more. V is TRBV7-9 and J is TRBJ2-7; D remains unclear. CDR1 is SEHNR and CDR2 is FQNEAQ in the germline V gene (reference sequence). This CDR3 has 12 residues. Trimming shortened V by 6 bases and J by 4 bases, and 10 bases separated the two germline ends. In DNA form, the CDR3 reads TGTGCCAGCAGGGGTGGGCGTTACGAGCAGTACTTC. Protein sequence: CASRGGRYEQYF.

The chain employs TRBV29-1 and TRBJ1-1; 9 bases are a match to TRBD1. Germline V CDR1 and CDR2: SQVTM, ANQGSEA. Trimming removed 7 bases from V and 5 bases from J; junction bases left unmatched: 5. The CDR3 spans 12 residues. As DNA, the CDR3 is TGCAGCGCCTCGACAGGGGGGACTGAAGCTTTCTTT. It encodes CSASTGGTEAFF.

J is TRBJ1-1 and V is TRBV20-1; unclear D gene. The germline V gene has CDR1 DFQATT and CDR2 SNEGSKA (reference sequence). V was clipped by 8 bases and J by 2 bases, with 12 bases between them. The CDR3 is 12 amino acids. The CDR3 region has the DNA TGCAGTTCTAACCCGGGAAACACTGAAGCTTTCTTT. This translates into CSSNPGNTEAFF.

This clonotype was counted many times. The chain is built from TRBV7-8 and TRBJ2-3; the match to TRBD1 covers 9 bases. Germline CDR1 and CDR2: SGHVS and FQNEAQ. The CDR3 is 16 amino acids. Trimming removed 5 bases from V and 1 base from J; junction bases left unmatched: 7. CDR3 in amino acids: CASSLTGGAGTDTQYF. The CDR3 bases are TGTGCCAGCAGCCTAACAGGGGGCGCCGGCACAGATACGCAGTATTTT.

The chain employs TRBV6-1 and TRBJ1-2, with D possibly matching TRBD1 (5 bases). V gave up 6 bases and J gave up 6 bases, with 11 bases separating them. In germline, CDR1 is MNHNS, CDR2 SASEGT. This CDR3 region has 12 residues. The CDR3 DNA sequence: TGTGCCAGCAGGGCCTTGGGGCATGGCTACACCTTC. Protein product: CASRALGHGYTF.

The rearrangement joins TRBV6-6 to TRBJ2-2; 8 nucleotides match TRBD1. The germline CDR1 and CDR2 sequences are MNHNY and SVGAGI (reference sequence). This CDR3 is 15 amino acids long. Trimming at V came to 5 bases and at J to 3 bases, leaving 5 bases not matched to a gene. The chain's CDR3 is CASSIRDRHTGELFF. The CDR3 nucleotides read TGTGCCAGCAGTATCCGGGACAGGCACACCGGGGAGCTGTTTTTT.

The V gene is TRBV10-3, the J gene TRBJ2-1; 8 bases line up with TRBD1. There are 12 residues in the CDR3. Germline lookup yields CDR1 ENHRY and CDR2 SYGVKD. V lost 10 bases to trimming and J lost 8 bases; unmatched junction nucleotides: 7. The CDR3 is CATQTGEDEQFF. CDR3 bases: TGTGCCACGCAGACAGGGGAGGATGAGCAGTTCTTC.

This clonotype came up many times. The rearrangement joins TRBV7-6 to TRBJ2-1, with 12 bases lining up with TRBD2. The V and J ends lost 2 bases and 0 bases, in that order; junction bases with no gene match: 2. This CDR3 region has 17 residues. CDR1 is SGHVS, CDR2 FNYEAQ, per germline. The CDR3 nucleotides read TGTGCCAGCAGCTTACTAGCGGGGGGGAGCTCCTACAATGAGCAGTTCTTC. It is translated as CASSLLAGGSSYNEQFF.

Here the CDR3 reads CASSYEIAGNQPQHF. The DNA for the CDR3 is TGTGCCAGCAGTTATGAGATCGCGGGCAATCAGCCCCAGCATTTT. The rearrangement links TRBV6-6 to TRBJ1-5; D gene unclear. V was shortened by 3 bases and J by 2 bases, with 11 bases between the two germline ends. The CDR3 contains 15 residues. Germline assignment: CDR1 MNHNY and CDR2 SVGAGI (reference sequence).

Worth noting for this clonotype: An end of the junction does not agree with germline; a read error may underlie this. The chain links TRBV12-3 or TRBV12-4 to TRBJ2-7, with TRBD1 as a possible D gene (6 bases). The CDR3 loop spans 16 amino acids. CDR3 sequence: CASSSPWTEASYERYF. The CDR3 DNA sequence: TGTGCCAGCAGTTCCCCCTGGACAGAGGCCTCCTACGAGCGGTACTTC.

A note on this clonotype: The CDR3 end shows no conserved phenylalanine or tryptophan, and so a read error is likely. This rearrangement joins TRBV7-2 to TRBJ2-7; D is ambiguous. This CDR3 spans 12 amino acids. Per the germline V gene, CDR1 is SGHTA and CDR2 is FQGNSA. V was clipped by 1 base and J by 4 bases, with 5 bases between them. The CDR3 region is CASSLVRYEQYI. CDR3 coding DNA: TGTGCCAGCAGCTTAGTAAGGTACGAGCAGTACATC.

As to this clonotype: A much larger clone lies one base from this, so it may be a read error. The chain carries TRBV7-6 and TRBJ2-2; no clear D. CDR3 length equals 18 residues. Trimming pared 7 bases from V and 2 bases from J, leaving 23 bases between. The germline V gene has CDR1 SGHVS and CDR2 FNYEAQ. The CDR3 sequence is CASNFYGEEEPNTGELFF. The CDR3 region has the DNA TGTGCCAGCAACTTTTACGGTGAAGAGGAGCCTAACACCGGGGAGCTGTTTTTT.

The genes are TRBV5-4 and TRBJ2-1, with TRBD2 matching 7 bases. Looked up from germline, CDR1 is SGHNT and CDR2 is YYREEE (reference sequence). V was pared by 7 bases and J by 4 bases, with 11 bases of the junction left unmatched. The CDR3 extends over 15 amino acids. CDR3 sequence reads: CASADPGLGYNEQFF. The CDR3 nucleotides read TGTGCCAGCGCCGATCCCGGACTAGGTTACAATGAGCAGTTCTTC. The variable domain in full, with the rest retrieved from reference TRBV5-4 and TRBJ2-1, is ETGVTQSPTHLIKTRGQQVTLRCSSQSGHNTVSWYQQALGQGPQFIFQYYREEENGRGNFPPRFSGLQFPNYSSELNVNALELDDSALYLCASADPGLGYNEQFFGPGTRLTVL.

As concerns this clonotype: This may be a read error, as it is one base from a much larger clone. The rearrangement uses TRBV7-2 and TRBJ1-3, with D possibly TRBD1 on 6 matching bases. The CDR3 consists of 15 residues. From germline, CDR1 is SGHTA and CDR2 FQGNSA. The CDR3 loop reads CASSQNAGVGNTVYF. The CDR3 DNA is TGTGCCAGCAGCCAAAATGCAGGGGTTGGAAACACCGTATATTTT.

The chain couples TRBV15 to TRBJ2-3, with 10 nucleotides matching TRBD1. This CDR3 has 14 residues. Germline V gene sequence: CDR1 LNHNV, CDR2 YYDKDF (reference sequence). The J segment lost 4 bases and the V segment lost 8 bases, leaving 6 bases of the junction unmatched. The CDR3 loop reads CATAGTGVADTQYF. In DNA form, the CDR3 reads TGTGCCACCGCCGGGACAGGGGTTGCAGATACGCAGTATTTT.